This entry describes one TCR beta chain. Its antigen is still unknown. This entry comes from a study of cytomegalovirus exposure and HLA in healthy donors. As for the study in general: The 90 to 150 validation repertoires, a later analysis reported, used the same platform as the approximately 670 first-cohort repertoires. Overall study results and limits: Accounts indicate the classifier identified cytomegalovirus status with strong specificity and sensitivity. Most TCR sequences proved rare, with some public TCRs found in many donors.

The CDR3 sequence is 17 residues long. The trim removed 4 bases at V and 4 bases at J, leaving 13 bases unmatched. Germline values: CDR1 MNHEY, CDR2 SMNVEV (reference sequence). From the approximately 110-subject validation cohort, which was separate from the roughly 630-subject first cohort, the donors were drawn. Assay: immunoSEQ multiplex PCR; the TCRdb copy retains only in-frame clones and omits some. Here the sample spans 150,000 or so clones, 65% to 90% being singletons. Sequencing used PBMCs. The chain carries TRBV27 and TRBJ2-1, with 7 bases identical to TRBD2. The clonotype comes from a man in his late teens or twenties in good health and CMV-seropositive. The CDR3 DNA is TGTGCCAGCAGTTCTCCACCCCTAGCGGTCAGGTACAATGAGCAGTTCTTC. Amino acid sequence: CASSSPPLAVRYNEQFF.